Below, one T cell receptor (beta chain) is given with its context. Its antigen is unknown. Data came from immunoSEQ multiplex PCR; TCRdb stores just in-frame clones and leaves some out. The data hold about 160,000 clones, with around nine tenths observed a single time. These data are taken from a study of T cell responses to AZD1222 COVID-19 vaccine. V lost 2 bases and J lost 5, with 12 bases in between. This CDR3 is 14 amino acids long. CDR1 MNHEY and CDR2 SMNVEV come from the germline V gene (reference sequence). Overall study results and limits: Repertoires were collected only later (after the peak T cell response had occurred). Reports say nearly half of spike-specific TCRs go after unmutated variant regions. The CD4 TCRs associated with vaccination extended across spike and predominated at 160-218 and 743-854. The donor cohort was predominantly white British with a female majority, and clonal diversity may have been underestimated.

The chain combines TRBV27 with TRBJ1-2; maybe TRBD1 (5 bases). Sequenced here: peripheral blood, sampled 28 days after the second AZD1222 dose. This clonotype originated in an adult who received the AZD1222 COVID-19 vaccine. The CDR3 coding sequence is TGTGCCAGCAGTTTACAGGGTTCGGCTTATGGCTACACCTTC. This codes for CASSLQGSAYGYTF.